A single TCR beta chain is shown here with its context. Produced via immunoSEQ multiplex PCR; TCRdb's table is partial and in-frame only. The table has hundreds of thousands of clones, around 87% seen once; the top ten hold 0.0094%. This entry is derived from a study of shared T cell receptors in the human thymus. These data also formed part of another study, on human thymus T cells. That work contributes: Thymic repertoires overlap heavily among unrelated individuals, related research has reported.

The sequence derives from a boy under two years old with a congenital heart defect. The sequenced material came from thymocytes.

This CDR3 reads CASERWPNTEAFF. CDR3 DNA: TGTGCCAGCGAGAGGTGGCCGAACACTGAAGCTTTCTTT. V usage is TRBV5-6 and J usage is TRBJ1-1; unclear D gene. This CDR3 contains 13 residues. Germline assignment: CDR1 SGHDT and CDR2 YYEEEE. V lost 7 bases and J lost 1, with 11 bases in between. Filled out from reference TRBV5-6 and TRBJ1-1, the complete variable domain reads DAGVTQSPTHLIKTRGQQVTLRCSPKSGHDTVSWYQQALGQGPQFIFQYYEEEERQRGNFPDRFSGHQFPNYSSELNVNALLLGDSALYLCASERWPNTEAFFGQGTRLTVV.